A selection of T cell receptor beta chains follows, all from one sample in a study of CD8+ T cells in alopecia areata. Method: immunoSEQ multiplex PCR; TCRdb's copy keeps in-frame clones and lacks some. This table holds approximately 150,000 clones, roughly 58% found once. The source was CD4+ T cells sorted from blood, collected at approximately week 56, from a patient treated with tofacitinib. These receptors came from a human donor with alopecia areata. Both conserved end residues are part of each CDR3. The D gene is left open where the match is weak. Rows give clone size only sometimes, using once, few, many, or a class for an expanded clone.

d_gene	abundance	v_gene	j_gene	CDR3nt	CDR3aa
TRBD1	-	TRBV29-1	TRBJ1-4	TGCAGCGTTGAGGAAGGGACAGGGTGGGGAGAAAAACTGTTTTTT	CSVEEGTGWGEKLFF
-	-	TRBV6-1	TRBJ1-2	TGTGCCAGCAGTGGTCGCGGGTTCTATGGCTACACCTTC	CASSGRGFYGYTF
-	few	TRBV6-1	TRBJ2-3	TGTGCCAGCAGTGACCTACCCACAGATACGCAGTATTTT	CASSDLPTDTQYF
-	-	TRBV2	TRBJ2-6	TGTGCCAGCAGTGAAATTATGGCCATCAGCTCTGGGGCCAACGTCCTGACTTTC	CASSEIMAISSGANVLTF
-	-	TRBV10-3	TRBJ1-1	TGTGCCATCAATTTGGGGAAGAACACTGAAGCTTTCTTT	CAINLGKNTEAFF
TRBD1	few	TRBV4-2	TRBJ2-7	TGTGCCAGCAGCTCCGGGACAGGGACCTACGAGCAGTACTTC	CASSSGTGTYEQYF
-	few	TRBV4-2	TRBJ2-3	TGTGCCAGCAGCCAAGATAGGGCTACCACAGATACGCAGTATTTT	CASSQDRATTDTQYF
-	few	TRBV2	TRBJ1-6	TGTGCCACCAAAGAGACTATTGGGAATTCACCCCTCCACTTT	CATKETIGNSPLHF
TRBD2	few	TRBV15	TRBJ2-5	TGTGCCACCAGCATGAACGGGGGGGAGACCCAGTACTTC	CATSMNGGETQYF
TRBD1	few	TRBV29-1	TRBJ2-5	TGCAGCGTCGGTGGACAGGACGGTGAGACCCAGTACTTC	CSVGGQDGETQYF
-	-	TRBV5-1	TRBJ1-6	TGCGCCAGCAGCTTGCGTTCACAGGGAGCACCCCTCCACTTT	CASSLRSQGAPLHF
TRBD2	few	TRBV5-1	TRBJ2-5	TGCGCCAGCAGCCCGGCGCGAAGCGGGAGAGAGACCCAGTACTTC	CASSPARSGRETQYF
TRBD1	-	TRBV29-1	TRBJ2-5	TGCAGCGTTGAACGCCGGGACAGGGGTCAAGAGACCCAGTACTTC	CSVERRDRGQETQYF
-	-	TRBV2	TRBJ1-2	TGTGCCAGCAGCCCCAGTGGGGGCTACACCTTC	CASSPSGGYTF
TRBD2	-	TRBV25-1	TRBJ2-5	TGTGCCAGCAGTGAAGGTGGCGGGGGAAGAGAGACCCAGTACTTC	CASSEGGGGRETQYF
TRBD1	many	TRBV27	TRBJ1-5	TGTGCCAGCAGGCGGACAGGGAGCAATCAGCCCCAGCATTTT	CASRRTGSNQPQHF
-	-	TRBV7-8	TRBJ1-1	TGTGCCAGCAGCCCTAAAACTGAAGCTTTCTTT	CASSPKTEAFF
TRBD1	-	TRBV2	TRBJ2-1	TGTGCCAGCAGTGAGGGGGACAGACCCAATGAGCAGTTCTTC	CASSEGDRPNEQFF